This is a list of T cell receptor beta chains from one sample in a study of cytomegalovirus exposure and HLA in healthy donors. Sequenced by immunoSEQ multiplex PCR; TCRdb stores in-frame clones only, minus some. In the table there are some 200,000 clones, just over 75% of which are singletons. Sequencing used PBMCs. These receptors originate from a woman aged 25 to 39 in good health and CMV-seropositive. CDR3s include the opening cysteine and the closing phenylalanine or tryptophan. A D gene is named only where the DNA matches it firmly. The listing skips clone size in some rows; elsewhere it reads once, few, many or a size class.

v_gene,d_gene,j_gene,abundance,CDR3nt,CDR3aa
TRBV6-1,.,TRBJ1-4,.,TGTGCCAGCAGACGAGGAGCAACTAATGAAAAACTGTTTTTT,CASRRGATNEKLFF
TRBV6-5,.,TRBJ2-1,few,TGTGCCAGCAGCCCAACAGGGCTTTCCTACAATGAGCAGTTCTTC,CASSPTGLSYNEQFF
TRBV6-4,TRBD1,TRBJ1-1,.,TGTGCCAGCACCCGACAGGGAGGCGACACTGAAGCTTTCTTT,CASTRQGGDTEAFF
TRBV4-3,TRBD1,TRBJ2-7,.,TGCGCCAGCAGCCAAGAACGAGGGCAGGGGGAGCCCTACGAGCAGTACTTC,CASSQERGQGEPYEQYF
TRBV4-1,TRBD1,TRBJ1-2,.,TGCGCCAGCAGCCAAGATCTCTATCGGGCAGGGGGGAACTATGGCTACACCTTC,CASSQDLYRAGGNYGYTF
TRBV18,.,TRBJ1-2,.,TGTGCCAGCTCACCCGTGTTCGGGGACACTGGCTACACCTTC,CASSPVFGDTGYTF
TRBV4-1,TRBD1,TRBJ2-5,.,TGCGCCAGCAGCCAGGACAGGGCCGTCCAAGAGACCCAGTACTTC,CASSQDRAVQETQYF
TRBV2,.,TRBJ2-1,.,TGTGCCAGCAGTGAAGCCCGAGGAGGGACGGGTGAGCAGTTCTTC,CASSEARGGTGEQFF
TRBV19,.,TRBJ1-6,.,TGTGCCAGTAGTACGAGAATTAATTCACCCCTCCACTTT,CASSTRINSPLHF
TRBV6-5,.,TRBJ1-1,.,TGTGCCAGCAGTTACAGTACACGGGGGGCTGAAGCTTTCTTT,CASSYSTRGAEAFF
TRBV5-6,.,TRBJ1-1,.,TGTGCCAGCAGCTCCTACCATACTGAAGCTTTCTTT,CASSSYHTEAFF
TRBV11-2,.,TRBJ2-3,.,TGTGCCAGCAGCTTGAGTAACGTGGCAGATACGCAGTATTTT,CASSLSNVADTQYF
TRBV5-1,TRBD2,TRBJ2-7,few,TGCGCCAGCAGCTTGTCCGGACTAGCGGGATCGGTGGACGAGCAGTACTTC,CASSLSGLAGSVDEQYF
TRBV5-8,.,TRBJ1-3,.,TGTGCCAGCAGCTTGGCCGGGGGCTCTGGAAACACCATATATTTT,CASSLAGGSGNTIYF
TRBV7-9,TRBD2,TRBJ2-7,.,TGTTCCAGCAGCTTAGCCGGCGGCGGGAGCTCCTACGAGCAGTACTTC,CSSSLAGGGSSYEQYF
TRBV5-4,.,TRBJ2-6,once,TGTGCCAGCAGCTCCCCTCTCGCCAGGGCTGGGGCCAACGTCCTGACTTTC,CASSSPLARAGANVLTF
TRBV7-2,.,TRBJ1-2,.,TGTGCCAGCAGCTTAGGTATAGTCTACTATGGCTACACCTTC,CASSLGIVYYGYTF
TRBV4-3,.,TRBJ1-4,.,TGCGCCAGCAGCCAAGATGGGCGGGCAGGCTCTAATGAAAAACTGTTTTTT,CASSQDGRAGSNEKLFF
TRBV29-1,TRBD2,TRBJ2-5,.,TGCAGCGCTGGGGGACTAGCGGGAGTTGGGGAGACCCAGTACTTC,CSAGGLAGVGETQYF
TRBV2,TRBD1,TRBJ1-1,.,TGTGCCAGCGACGGACAGGGGGCCGGCACTGAAGCTTTCTTT,CASDGQGAGTEAFF
TRBV7-2,.,TRBJ1-4,.,TGTGCCAGCAGGAGGGGACTTAATGAAAAACTGTTTTTT,CASRRGLNEKLFF
TRBV6-1,.,TRBJ1-4,.,TGTGCCAGCACTCCGACAGCAACTAATGAAAAACTGTTTTTT,CASTPTATNEKLFF
TRBV5-1,TRBD2,TRBJ2-1,.,TGCGCCAGCAGCCCCGGACTAGCGGGGTATGAGCAGTTCTTC,CASSPGLAGYEQFF
TRBV9,.,TRBJ2-3,.,TGTGCCAGCAGCGCAGTGGACAGAGGGACAGATACGCAGTATTTT,CASSAVDRGTDTQYF
TRBV6-5,.,TRBJ1-2,.,TGTGCCAGCAGCAAAGCGGGGGGAAACTATGGCTACACCTTC,CASSKAGGNYGYTF
TRBV7-6,.,TRBJ1-1,few,TGTGCCAGCAGCTCCCAGGATTCCACTGAAGCTTTCTTT,CASSSQDSTEAFF
TRBV30,TRBD1,TRBJ2-7,.,TGTGCCTGGAGTAGGGCCTGGACAGGATATGGGGACGAGCAGTACTTC,CAWSRAWTGYGDEQYF
TRBV27,TRBD1,TRBJ1-2,few,TGTGCCAGCAGCTTAGGGACAGGGGGCATGGTTAACTATGGCTACACCTTC,CASSLGTGGMVNYGYTF
TRBV2,TRBD1,TRBJ1-1,.,TGTGCCAGCAGTGACGCCACAGGGGGCCGAACTGAAGCTTTCTTT,CASSDATGGRTEAFF
TRBV5-8,.,TRBJ1-5,.,TGTGCCAGCAGCTTGGGTGGTTCGGATCAGCCCCAGCATTTT,CASSLGGSDQPQHF
TRBV29-1,.,TRBJ2-3,.,TGCAGCGTTGAAGTCGGAGGAGGCACAGATACGCAGTATTTT,CSVEVGGGTDTQYF
TRBV15,.,TRBJ2-2,.,TGTGCCACCAGCGCGGAAGGGAGACTGGCCGGGGAGCTGTTTTTT,CATSAEGRLAGELFF
TRBV10-3,.,TRBJ2-2,.,TGTGCCATCACATCAGGTCCGAACACCGGGGAGCTGTTTTTT,CAITSGPNTGELFF
TRBV6-6,.,TRBJ1-3,.,TGTGCCAGCAGTCGTACTGACTCTGGAAACACCATATATTTT,CASSRTDSGNTIYF
TRBV2,TRBD1,TRBJ2-5,.,TGTGCCAGCAGTGAGGTCAGGGGGCTTCGGGAGACCCAGTACTTC,CASSEVRGLRETQYF
TRBV5-1,.,TRBJ2-3,.,TGCGCCAGCAGCTTGATAAATACGCAGTATTTT,CASSLINTQYF
TRBV21-1,.,TRBJ2-2,few,TGTGCCAGCAGCTCAAGGACAGAAAACACCGGGGAGCTGTTTTTT,CASSSRTENTGELFF
TRBV9,TRBD1,TRBJ1-2,.,TGTGCCAGCAGCGGGACAGGGGACGGCTACACCTTC,CASSGTGDGYTF
TRBV7-2,.,TRBJ1-2,.,TGTGCCAGCAGCCTCCGGGTTAACTATGGCTACACCTTC,CASSLRVNYGYTF
TRBV28,.,TRBJ1-6,.,TGTGCCAGCAGTCCCGGAGCGCCCCTCCACTTT,CASSPGAPLHF
TRBV7-9,.,TRBJ2-5,.,TGTGCCAGCAGCTCCAGTGGGAGGCTACAAGAGACCCAGTACTTC,CASSSSGRLQETQYF
TRBV19,TRBD1,TRBJ2-1,.,TGTGCCAGTAGGGACAGGGCCTACAATGAGCAGTTCTTC,CASRDRAYNEQFF
TRBV2,.,TRBJ2-6,.,TGTGCCAGCATCGGTGGGGCCAACGTCCTGACTTTC,CASIGGANVLTF
TRBV7-2,TRBD1,TRBJ2-7,.,TGTGCCAGCAGCCCCTCCGGGACAGGGACGAGTGATGGGCAGTACTTC,CASSPSGTGTSDGQYF
TRBV4-1,TRBD1,TRBJ2-2,.,TGCGCCAGCAGTGGGACAGGGACTAACACCGGGGAGCTGTTTTTT,CASSGTGTNTGELFF
TRBV15,TRBD1,TRBJ1-5,.,TGTGCCACCAGCAGGGGGACAGGGGGAAGTCAGCCCCAGCATTTT,CATSRGTGGSQPQHF
TRBV10-3,.,TRBJ1-4,few,TGTGCCATCAGTGACAGGGAGGGAGAAAAACTGTTTTTT,CAISDREGEKLFF
TRBV6-5,.,TRBJ1-1,.,TGTGCCAGCAGTCGGGGGAGCAGCCTCAACACTGAAGCTTTCTTT,CASSRGSSLNTEAFF
TRBV18,.,TRBJ2-5,.,TGTGCCAGCTCACTTAAGAGCGTTGAGACCCAGTACTTC,CASSLKSVETQYF